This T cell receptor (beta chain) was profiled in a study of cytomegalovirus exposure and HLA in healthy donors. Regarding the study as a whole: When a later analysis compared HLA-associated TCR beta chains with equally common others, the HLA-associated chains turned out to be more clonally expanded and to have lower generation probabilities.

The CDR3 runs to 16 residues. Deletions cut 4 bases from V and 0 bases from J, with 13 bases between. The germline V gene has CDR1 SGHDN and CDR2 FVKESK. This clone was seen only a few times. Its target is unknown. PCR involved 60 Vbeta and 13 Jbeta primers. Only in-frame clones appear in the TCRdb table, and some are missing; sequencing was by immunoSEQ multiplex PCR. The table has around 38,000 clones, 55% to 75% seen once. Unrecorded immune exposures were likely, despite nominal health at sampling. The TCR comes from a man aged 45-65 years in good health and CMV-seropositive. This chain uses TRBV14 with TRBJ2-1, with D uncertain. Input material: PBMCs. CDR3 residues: CASSPPNLFSYNEQFF. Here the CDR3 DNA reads TGTGCCAGCAGCCCCCCTAACCTCTTCTCCTACAATGAGCAGTTCTTC.